This TCR beta chain is from a study of cytomegalovirus exposure and HLA in healthy donors (dated by TCRdb to about 2017). In the study overall: An earlier analysis of several hundred of the donors reported 250 to 350 Gb of sequence data and approximately 110 million unique TCR beta sequences from 150 million to 200 million T cells. To study patterns of TCR occurrence, a later analysis re-analyzed previously published TCR beta repertoires from just over 650 donors and added high-resolution HLA genotyping. Every discovery cohort repertoire had been produced on one sequencing platform. HLA typing covered class I and class II loci at four-digit resolution. Of the roughly 420 genotyped donors, roughly 80% were placed in the genetic ancestry cluster associated with self-reported Caucasian donors. About five DR-DQ haplotypes were treated as single units for association and clustering because of strong linkage in the cohort. Rather than using new phenotypic data, the later analysis identified candidate immune exposures from TCR beta sequences and from how often those sequences occurred across donors. An early release covering around 630 HLA-typed donors comprised 250 to 350 gigabases of sequencing data and around 80 million unique TCR sequences. The study aimed to test whether signatures of past pathogen exposure could be identified by cataloging public T cell receptors. Donor age, sex, ethnicity and CMV serostatus were compiled alongside the repertoire data. To predict cytomegalovirus infection status, the study brought together high-throughput TCR immunosequencing, statistical association of individual TCRs with disease status, and machine learning. Among under 450 genotyped donors of the cohort, an average of approximately 230,000 unique TCR beta nucleotide sequences were sequenced per donor, around 20% of them non-productive. Besides the first cohort of 666 subjects, a separate validation cohort made up of 120 different subjects was used. In a later genetic analysis, genome-wide SNP genotypes for about three fifths of the 666 donors were used, and that subset was treated as a discovery cohort. An earlier analysis of around 580 of the donors used high-throughput TCR beta sequencing to judge whether each TCR beta V gene segment behaved as functional or pseudogenic. The study profiled the T cell repertoires of hundreds of subjects by immunosequencing and related them to cytomegalovirus serostatus. The number of donors typed differed by locus, with roughly 620-640 for A, B, C, DRB1 and DQB1, around 520 for DQA1, about 610 for DPA1, and some 470 for DPB1. Results and caveats for the whole study, not just this receptor: An association between a missense DCLRE1C variant and V-gene and J-gene trimming of TCR beta chains was found in a later genetic analysis and replicated in an independent cohort. According to the authors, the approach could potentially be generalized to other disease states and immunological phenotypes. Sequencing depth was assumed to be roughly uniform across donors in the presence/absence analyses, though that assumption may not hold. Cytomegalovirus status was reported to be diagnosed by the classifier with high specificity and sensitivity in both the original and validation cohorts. A further reported finding was that TCR beta sequences accurately predicted the HLA-A and HLA-B alleles for most subjects in the first cohort. According to a later genetic analysis, donors in an Asian-associated ancestry cluster had fewer N-insertions in productive TCRs than the approximately 650-donor mean. The sequencing pipeline was judged likely to have produced a cluster of highly shared sequence variants as a technical artifact. Because some donors lacked HLA typing at each locus, the association tests relied only on the typed subset. When HLA alleles, especially DR and DQ, strongly co-occurred, attributing TCR associations to individual alleles was difficult. Only TCR beta chains were sequenced in this cohort, and the absence of alpha or paired-chain data limited detectable features. In a later analysis, several top co-occurrence clusters were reported to appear linked to parvovirus B19, influenza, CMV and Epstein-Barr virus. In an earlier analysis of about 550 of the donors, most TCR beta V segments were observed in productive rearrangements about 90% or about 30% of the time, broadly matching IMGT annotations. Because the 87-base-pair reads could not distinguish some IMGT-functional V segments, including TRBV6-2 and TRBV6-3, those segments were excluded. According to a later analysis, most CMV-associated TCR beta chains appeared to be HLA-restricted, and the HLA associations seemed to be driven largely by CMV exposure. The earlier analysis of nearly 600 of the donors excluded roughly 17 rarely observed V segments, including chromosome 9 orphons, because counts were too low. In a later analysis, HLA-associated TCR beta chains showed more clonal expansion and lower generation probabilities than non-associated chains that were equally common. Most TCR sequences were observed very rarely across donors, whereas some public TCRs were present in many individuals. Linkage disequilibrium might explain the correlated functional status among segregating V segments, but an unknown experimental factor could not be ruled out. At a false discovery rate of 0.05, a later analysis linked 15,000 to 20,000 TCR beta sequences to specific HLA alleles. For the cohort, immune exposure information was limited to CMV serostatus. The study listed 164 TCR beta chains as associated with cytomegalovirus. A later analysis found that TCR association rates varied across HLA loci, with DRB1 alleles showing the most associated TCRs and HLA-C alleles the fewest. A few of the identified cytomegalovirus-associated TCR beta chains were confirmed in vitro to be specific for cytomegalovirus antigens.

The cohort comprised some 730 healthy bone marrow donors. At the time of sampling, every cohort member was nominally healthy, though immune exposures that went unrecorded were likely present. The donor tested CMV seronegative and was one of the 352 seronegative cohort members. Every donor gave a peripheral blood sample, and the peripheral blood mononuclear cells from that sample were used for TCR beta sequencing. Genomic DNA extraction from the blood cell samples was performed with the Qiagen DNeasy Blood Extraction Kit. The method behind the library was the immunoSEQ multiplex PCR assay. A mixture of 60 forward primers for TCR Vbeta segments and 13 reverse primers for TCR Jbeta segments was used in the multiplex PCR. The CDR3 region of rearranged TCR beta genes was amplified from genomic DNA by a multiplex PCR assay. The amplified TCR beta libraries were sequenced on the Illumina HiSeq System as 87-base-pair reads. The study's own analysis went as follows. In a later analysis, tens of millions of unique TCR beta chains were counted across the approximately 620 repertoires, and roughly 10 million of these chains were shared by at least two donors. A nearest-neighbor algorithm error-corrected the raw reads and collapsed the reads into unique sequences, merging closely related sequences to remove PCR and sequencing errors. To assign V, D and J gene segments, CDR3 sequences were aligned to IMGT reference sequences. Each retained sequence needed at least a six-nucleotide match to both a V gene segment and a J gene segment. Rearrangements were called productive when the CDR3 lacked stop codons and stayed in frame with V and J; all others were non-productive. CDR3 was defined according to IMGT convention as the region running from the second conserved V-encoded cysteine to the conserved J-encoded phenylalanine. In an earlier analysis of approximately 590 of the donors, sequences lacking an unambiguous match to a single V gene segment were excluded. An earlier analysis of several hundred of the donors called V segments functional above 56.7% productive rearrangements and segregating when the between-donor standard deviation exceeded 5%. A statistical classification framework was built to diagnose cytomegalovirus status from the catalog of TCR beta chain sequences. A later analysis assigned V and J genes by comparing TCR nucleotide sequences with IMGT/GENE-DB human TR gene sequences. A later analysis assigned CDR3 sequences and most-parsimonious VDJ recombination scenarios with the TCRdist pipeline. In a later analysis, each TCR beta chain was defined by its CDR3 amino acid sequence together with its V-gene family, and reads lacking a unique V-gene family were excluded. A later analysis removed several hundred highly shared, low-generation-probability nucleotide sequences to deal with suspected cross-contamination and a sequencing artifact. A later analysis calculated a clonal expansion index for each public chain from normalized within-repertoire ranks of inferred template counts. In a later analysis, generation probabilities were computed with a VDJ recombination model fitted to out-of-frame rearrangements, and the resulting probabilities were checked against IGoR. A later analysis scored TCR-TCR, TCR-HLA and TCR-CMV co-occurrence with hypergeometric tests, applying a repertoire-size bias correction to TCR pairs. In a later analysis, false discovery rates were estimated by permuting HLA or CMV assignments 20 times. In a later analysis, co-occurring TCRs were grouped with DBSCAN, and TCRdist sequence similarity was added when clustering was performed within HLA-allele-positive subsets. Co-occurrence clustering excluded repertoires with fewer than 30,000 or more than 120,000 public chains, plus five with anomalous nucleotide sharing. TCRdb took over this immuneACCESS table, retaining in-frame rearrangements with V and J assigned. Such tables are incomplete; in checked studies, under half of the missing clones stem from an unresolved V gene, and the remainder is unexplained. That table furnishes V, J and clone size, whereas the DNA furnished D and trimming. This sample is represented by 100,000 to 150,000 clones; around 82% of them were singletons. The top ten constitute roughly 3.5% of the sample.

The germline V and J ends show losses of 8 bases and 3 bases respectively, and no gene match explains 5 bases of the junction. The CDR3 starts with the cysteine, ends with the phenylalanine, and has 13 residues. Only the CDR3 DNA stays, 39 bases, in frame from base 1. CDR1 and CDR2 are drawn from the germline V gene (reference sequence): LNHDA, SQIVND. A note on this clone: It has no known antigen specificity. No base quality information exists; no much larger clone differs at one position.

The rearrangement combines TRBV19 with TRBJ2-5, and 8 bases in between align with TRBD1. This TCR came from a man aged 40-49 years in good health and CMV-seronegative. Sequencing used PBMCs. The CDR3 sequence is CASRQGFEETQYF. DNA sequence: TGTGCCAGTCGACAGGGGTTTGAAGAGACCCAGTACTTC.